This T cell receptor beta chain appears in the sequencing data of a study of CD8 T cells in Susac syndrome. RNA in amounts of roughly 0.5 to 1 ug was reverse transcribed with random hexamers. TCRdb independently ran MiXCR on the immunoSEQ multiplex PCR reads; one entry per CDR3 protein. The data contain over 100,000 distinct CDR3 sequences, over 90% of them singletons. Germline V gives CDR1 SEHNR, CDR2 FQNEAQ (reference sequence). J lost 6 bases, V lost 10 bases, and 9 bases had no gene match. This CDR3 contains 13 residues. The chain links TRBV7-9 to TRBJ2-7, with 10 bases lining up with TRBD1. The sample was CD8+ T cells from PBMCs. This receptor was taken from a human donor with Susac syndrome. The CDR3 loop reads CATHPDRGLEQYF. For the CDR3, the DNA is TGTGCCACCCACCCCGACAGGGGGCTCGAGCAGTACTTC.